This T cell receptor beta chain originates from a study of shared clonotypes between healthy human individuals. The trim removed 3 bases at V and 5 bases at J, leaving 6 bases unmatched. This CDR3 region has 15 residues. Germline CDR1 and CDR2: SEHNR and FQNEAQ (reference sequence). A note on this clone: Antigen: not known.

Study outcomes and limitations: Among the subsets, naive ones generally showed larger estimated richness than memory ones. Several donors held approximately 4.6% of naive CD4 clonotypes in common. Depth was large, yet rarefaction showed that sorted-subset sequencing was incomplete.

Each sorted subset replicate got 200 ng genomic DNA, tens of thousands of genomes. Clones were read by immunoSEQ multiplex PCR, and TCRdb kept only the in-frame ones, dropping some. The sample carries under 1,900,000 clones, about 98.5% recorded once. The material sequenced was naive CD4+ T cells sorted from blood. The subset here: CD45RA+ positively selected. The chain joins TRBV7-9 to TRBJ2-3, with 9 bases fitting TRBD2. The sequence was collected from a man younger than 40 in good health. Here the CDR3 DNA reads TGTGCCAGCAGCTTGGGGGCTAGCGGGATAGATACGCAGTATTTT. The encoded protein is CASSLGASGIDTQYF.